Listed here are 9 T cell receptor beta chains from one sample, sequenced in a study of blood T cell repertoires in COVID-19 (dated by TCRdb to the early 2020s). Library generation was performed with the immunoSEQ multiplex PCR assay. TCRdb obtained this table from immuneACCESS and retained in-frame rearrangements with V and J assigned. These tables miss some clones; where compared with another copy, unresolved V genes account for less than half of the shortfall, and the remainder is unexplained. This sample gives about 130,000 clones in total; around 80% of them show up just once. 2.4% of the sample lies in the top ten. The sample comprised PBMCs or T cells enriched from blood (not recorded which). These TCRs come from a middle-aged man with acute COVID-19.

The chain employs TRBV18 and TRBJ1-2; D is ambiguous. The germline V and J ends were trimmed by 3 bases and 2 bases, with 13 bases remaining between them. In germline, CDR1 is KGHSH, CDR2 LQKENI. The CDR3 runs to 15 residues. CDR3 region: CASSPGIQENYGYTF. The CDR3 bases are TGTGCCAGCTCACCGGGCATTCAAGAAAACTATGGCTACACCTTC.

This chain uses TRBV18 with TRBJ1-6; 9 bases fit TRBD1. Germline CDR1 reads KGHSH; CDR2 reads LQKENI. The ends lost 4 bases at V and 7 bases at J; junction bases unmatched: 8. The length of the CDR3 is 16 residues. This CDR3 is CASSRGTGGVNSPLHF. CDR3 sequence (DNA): TGTGCCAGCTCACGGGGCACAGGGGGCGTGAATTCACCCCTCCACTTT.

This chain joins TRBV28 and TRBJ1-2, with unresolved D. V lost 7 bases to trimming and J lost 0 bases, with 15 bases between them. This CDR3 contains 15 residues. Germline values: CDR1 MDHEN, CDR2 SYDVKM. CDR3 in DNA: TGTGCCAGCACCCCTGGGAGCACCTCTAACTATGGCTACACCTTC. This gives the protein CASTPGSTSNYGYTF.

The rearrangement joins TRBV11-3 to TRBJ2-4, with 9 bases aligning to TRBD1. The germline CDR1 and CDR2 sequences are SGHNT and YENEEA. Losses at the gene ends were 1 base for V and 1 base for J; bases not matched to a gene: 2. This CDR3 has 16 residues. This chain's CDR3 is CASSLGGTGAKNIQYF. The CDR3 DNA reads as TGTGCCAGCAGCTTAGGCGGGACAGGGGCCAAAAACATTCAGTACTTC.

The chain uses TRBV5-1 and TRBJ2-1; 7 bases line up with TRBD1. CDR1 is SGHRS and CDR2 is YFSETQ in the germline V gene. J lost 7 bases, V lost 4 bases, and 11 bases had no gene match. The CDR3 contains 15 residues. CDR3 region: CASSLQGEGMNEQFF. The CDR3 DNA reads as TGCGCCAGCAGCCTTCAGGGGGAAGGTATGAATGAGCAGTTCTTC.

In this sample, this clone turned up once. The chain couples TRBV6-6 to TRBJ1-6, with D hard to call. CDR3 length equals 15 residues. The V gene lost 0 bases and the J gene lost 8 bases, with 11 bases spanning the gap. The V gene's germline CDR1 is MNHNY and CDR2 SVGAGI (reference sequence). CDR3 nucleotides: TGTGCCAGCAGTTACTCGTCGGGGATTGATTCACCCCTCCACTTT. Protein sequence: CASSYSSGIDSPLHF.

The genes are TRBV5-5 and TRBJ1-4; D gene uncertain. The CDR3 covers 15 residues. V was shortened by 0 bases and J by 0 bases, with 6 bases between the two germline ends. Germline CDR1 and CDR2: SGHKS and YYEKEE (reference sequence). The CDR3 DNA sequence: TGTGCCAGCAGCTTGGAAGCCGCAACTAATGAAAAACTGTTTTTT. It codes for CASSLEAATNEKLFF.

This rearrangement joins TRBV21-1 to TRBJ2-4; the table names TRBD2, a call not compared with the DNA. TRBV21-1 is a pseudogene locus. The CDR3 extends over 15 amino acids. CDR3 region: CASSKGRTPGNIQYF. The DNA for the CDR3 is TGTGCCAGCAGCAAAGGGAGGACCCCGGGCAACATTCAGTACTTC.

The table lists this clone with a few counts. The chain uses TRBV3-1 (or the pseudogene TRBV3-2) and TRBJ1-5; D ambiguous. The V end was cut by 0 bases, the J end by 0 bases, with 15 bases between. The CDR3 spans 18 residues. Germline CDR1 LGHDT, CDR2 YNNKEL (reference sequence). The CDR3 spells CASSQDRGDPDSNQPQHF. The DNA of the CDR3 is TGTGCCAGCAGCCAAGATCGTGGAGACCCCGATAGCAATCAGCCCCAGCATTTT.